Shown below are 28 T cell receptor beta chains from a single sample sequenced in a study of cytomegalovirus exposure and HLA in healthy donors. A multiplex PCR was run with 60 Vbeta primers and 13 Jbeta primers. Clones were read by immunoSEQ multiplex PCR, and TCRdb kept only the in-frame ones, dropping some. The data contain 100,000 to 150,000 clones, around 75% of them singletons. The sequencing sample was made of PBMCs. The receptor source for this set is a woman in her 50s in good health and CMV-seronegative.

J is TRBJ2-1 and V is TRBV4-2, with no clear D. Germline assignment: CDR1 LGHNA and CDR2 YNFKEQ. Deletions cut 1 base from V and 7 bases from J, with 11 bases between. CDR3 length equals 14 residues. CDR3: CASSQGSPRNEQFF. The CDR3 region has the DNA TGTGCCAGCAGCCAAGGTAGCCCTAGGAATGAGCAGTTCTTC.

This clone was picked up a small number of times. The rearrangement links TRBV5-5 to TRBJ1-2; tentatively, D is TRBD1 (5 bases). V dropped 6 bases and J dropped 3 bases, with 24 bases sitting between them. Germline CDR1 reads SGHKS; CDR2 reads YYEKEE (reference sequence). The CDR3 contains 17 residues. For the CDR3, the DNA is TGTGCCAGCACTCAAAGGGGTGGAGGAGGGACCTACTATGGCTACACCTTC. It codes for CASTQRGGGGTYYGYTF. Looking up the rest from reference TRBV5-5 and TRBJ1-2 gives the full variable domain: DAGVTQSPTHLIKTRGQQVTLRCSPISGHKSVSWYQQVLGQGPQFIFQYYEKEERGRGNFPDRFSARQFPNYSSELNVNALLLGDSALYLCASTQRGGGGTYYGYTFGSGTRLTVV.

The J gene is TRBJ2-4, the V gene TRBV28; TRBD1 might be the D (6 bases). Trimming stripped 6 bases from V and 0 bases from J, with 18 bases between. The CDR3 consists of 17 residues. Germline V lookup: CDR1 MDHEN, CDR2 SYDVKM. As DNA, the CDR3 is TGTGCCAGCAGCTTGGACAGACGACCCCTAGCCAAAAACATTCAGTACTTC. Its translation is CASSLDRRPLAKNIQYF.

This clone has more than one count but fewer than ten. The J gene is TRBJ1-5, the V gene TRBV7-2, with a possible D match to TRBD1 (5 bases). Trimming cost V 3 bases and J 4 bases, with 10 bases left between them. Per the germline V gene, CDR1 is SGHTA and CDR2 is FQGNSA. This CDR3 region has 14 residues. CDR3 region: CASSLGRENQPQHF. The CDR3 region has the DNA TGTGCCAGCAGCTTGGGCAGGGAAAATCAGCCCCAGCATTTT. Based on the CDR3 plus reference TRBV7-2 and TRBJ1-5, the full variable domain is GAGVSQSPSNKVTEKGKDVELRCDPISGHTALYWYRQSLGQGLEFLIYFQGNSAPDKSGLPSDRFSAERTGGSVSTLTIQRTQQEDSAVYLCASSLGRENQPQHFGDGTRLSIL.

J is TRBJ2-2 and V is TRBV4-2; a possible D gene is TRBD1 (6 bases). Germline V gene sequence: CDR1 LGHNA, CDR2 YNFKEQ. The V end was cut by 4 bases, the J end by 0 bases, with 12 bases between. There are 16 residues in the CDR3. The CDR3: CASSLPGQTNTGELFF. CDR3 DNA: TGTGCCAGCAGCCTACCGGGACAAACGAACACCGGGGAGCTGTTTTTT.

This clone showed up just a few times. This rearrangement joins TRBV19 to TRBJ2-1; 9 bases fit TRBD2. Germline CDR1 reads LNHDA; CDR2 reads SQIVND (reference sequence). The CDR3 totals 16 residues. Trimming cost V 1 base and J 2 bases; bases outside gene matches: 3. The CDR3 bases are TGTGCCAGTAGTATAGCGGGCGGGAGGGCCTACAATGAGCAGTTCTTC. Translated: CASSIAGGRAYNEQFF.

This sequence joins TRBV7-2 and TRBJ2-7; 10 bases are a match to TRBD1. V lost 5 bases to trimming and J lost 6 bases; unmatched junction nucleotides: 7. CDR3 length equals 14 residues. From germline, CDR1 is SGHTA and CDR2 FQGNSA. The CDR3 loop reads CASSRPGTGAEQYF. CDR3 coding DNA: TGTGCCAGCAGCCGTCCCGGGACAGGGGCCGAGCAGTACTTC.

The genes are TRBV10-3 and TRBJ1-2, with D maybe TRBD1 (5 bases). The V gene's germline CDR1 is ENHRY and CDR2 SYGVKD. The length of the CDR3 is 16 residues. V gave up 0 bases and J gave up 5 bases, with 16 bases separating them. This CDR3 reads CAISESSRGAGYGYTF. DNA for the CDR3: TGTGCCATCAGTGAGTCGTCGCGGGGCGCTGGGTATGGCTACACCTTC.

The chain couples TRBV28 to TRBJ2-3; no clear D. CDR1 and CDR2 (germline): MDHEN, SYDVKM. This CDR3 is 17 amino acids long. Trimming removed 5 bases at V and 2 bases at J, with 20 bases between. The CDR3 region has the DNA TGTGCCAGCAGTCTCCCCTTAATAGCAGCCGCCACAGATACGCAGTATTTT. It specifies CASSLPLIAAATDTQYF.

The rearrangement uses TRBV7-8 and TRBJ2-7, with 7 bases that match TRBD2. Looked up from germline, CDR1 is SGHVS and CDR2 is FQNEAQ. V trimming: 5 bases; J trimming: 2 bases; junction bases outside the gene matches: 6. This CDR3 has 14 residues. The CDR3 bases are TGTGCCAGCAGCCGGGCTAGCGGAACCTACGAGCAGTACTTC. Translating it yields CASSRASGTYEQYF.

The CDR3 spells CASSQDLYGEVYYGYTF. Written as DNA, the CDR3 is TGTGCCAGCAGCCAAGATCTGTACGGGGAAGTTTACTATGGCTACACCTTC. The rearrangement joins TRBV14 to TRBJ1-2; no definite D call. The CDR3 runs to 17 residues. Germline loops: CDR1 SGHDN, CDR2 FVKESK. With 0 bases removed from V and 3 bases from J, the gap between germline ends came to 17 bases.

The genes are TRBV28 and TRBJ2-7; D unresolved. The CDR3 is 13 amino acids. Per germline, CDR1 MDHEN and CDR2 SYDVKM. V gave up 3 bases and J gave up 0 bases, with 6 bases separating them. Here the CDR3 DNA reads TGTGCCAGCAGTTTTCAGAACTCCTACGAGCAGTACTTC. Translation: CASSFQNSYEQYF.

The CDR3 DNA reads as TGTGCCAGCAGCGCAGACCCCACAGACATTGAGCCCCAGCATTTT. This gives the protein CASSADPTDIEPQHF. This chain links TRBV6-5 with TRBJ1-5; D uncertain. Germline CDR1 reads MNHEY; CDR2 reads SVGAGI. With 6 bases removed from V and 8 bases from J, the gap between germline ends came to 20 bases. The CDR3 is 15 residues long.

The chain combines TRBV2 with TRBJ2-3, with D perhaps matching TRBD2 (5 bases). Germline loops: CDR1 SNHLY, CDR2 FYNNEI. Between the trimmed V and J ends, which lost 6 bases and 2 bases, there was a span of 12 bases. This CDR3 is 14 amino acids long. DNA of the CDR3: TGTGCCAGCAGAGCGGACCTAGCCACAGATACGCAGTATTTT. Residues: CASRADLATDTQYF.

This clone occurred a few times. The chain recombines TRBV27 with TRBJ2-3; TRBD2 matches 11 bases. V shed 5 bases, J shed 2 bases, and the junction held 15 bases outside the gene matches. This CDR3 spans 19 amino acids. The germline CDR1 and CDR2 sequences are MNHEY and SMNVEV (reference sequence). The chain's CDR3 is CASSAWPPGTSGVTDTQYF. CDR3 nucleotides: TGTGCCAGCAGTGCTTGGCCTCCGGGGACTAGCGGAGTCACAGATACGCAGTATTTT.

The chain recombines TRBV15 with TRBJ2-2; no reliable D call. From germline, CDR1 is LNHNV and CDR2 YYDKDF (reference sequence). The CDR3 loop spans 14 amino acids. V was trimmed by 6 bases and J by 2 bases, leaving 10 bases between them. In DNA form, the CDR3 reads TGTGCCACCAGACGTAACTCCAACACCGGGGAGCTGTTTTTT. It translates to CATRRNSNTGELFF.

In the case of this clone: One end of the junction varies from germline; a read error may be responsible. The gene calls are TRBV7-9 and TRBJ2-2; 13 bases match TRBD2. Germline V gene sequence: CDR1 SEHNR, CDR2 FQNEAQ (reference sequence). The CDR3 contains 17 residues. This CDR3 reads CSSSIGLAGANTGELFF. CDR3 bases: TGTTCCAGCAGCATCGGACTAGCGGGAGCGAACACCGGGGAGCTGTTTTTT.

V and J are TRBV7-9 and TRBJ2-7, with D unclear. The CDR3 is 14 amino acids. Germline V CDR1 and CDR2: SEHNR, FQNEAQ (reference sequence). V was shortened by 3 bases and J by 3 bases, with 12 bases between the two germline ends. The CDR3 here is CASSFEASNYEQYF. CDR3 nucleotide sequence: TGTGCCAGCAGCTTTGAGGCCAGCAACTACGAGCAGTACTTC.

This clone was recorded once. The CDR3 nucleotides read TGTGCCAGCTCACCACCTAGAGGGACAGGTAGCTCCTACAATGAGCAGTTCTTC. Amino acid sequence: CASSPPRGTGSSYNEQFF. The rearrangement uses TRBV18 and TRBJ2-1; TRBD1 matches 8 bases. With 0 bases clipped from V and 0 bases from J, the junction kept 7 bases outside the gene matches. Germline CDR1 KGHSH, CDR2 LQKENI. The CDR3 totals 18 residues.

This chain links TRBV7-3 with TRBJ2-7; 8 bases map to TRBD2. Trimming at V came to 5 bases and at J to 4 bases, leaving 10 bases not matched to a gene. Germline CDR1 SGHTA, CDR2 FQGTGA. This CDR3 region has 15 residues. The DNA of the CDR3 is TGTGCCAGCAGCAGATTAGCGGGAACGGAATACGAGCAGTACTTC. Protein sequence: CASSRLAGTEYEQYF. The full variable domain, in which reference TRBV7-3 and TRBJ2-7 provide the parts outside the CDR3, is GAGVSQTPSNKVTEKGKYVELRCDPISGHTALYWYRQSLGQGPEFLIYFQGTGAADDSGLPNDRFFAVRPEGSVSTLKIQRTERGDSAVYLCASSRLAGTEYEQYFGPGTRLTVT.

This clone came up once. The V call is TRBV13, the J call TRBJ1-2; D uncertain. The germline CDR1 and CDR2 sequences are PRHDT and FYEKMQ (reference sequence). The CDR3 is made up of 11 amino acids. V dropped 0 bases and J dropped 10 bases, with 6 bases sitting between them. The CDR3 sequence is CASSLGADYTF. Written as DNA, the CDR3 is TGTGCCAGCAGCTTAGGGGCCGACTACACCTTC.

This clone was picked up a small number of times. The rearrangement uses TRBV10-3 and TRBJ1-2; D gene uncertain. The germline V gene has CDR1 ENHRY and CDR2 SYGVKD. Trimming removed 3 bases from V and 4 bases from J, with 12 bases in between. This CDR3 is 14 amino acids long. CDR3 coding DNA: TGTGCCATCAGTGACTCGACATTCTTCTATGGCTACACCTTC. This sequence encodes CAISDSTFFYGYTF.

Details on this clone: An end of the junction differs from the germline gene, which may be a read error. J is TRBJ1-4 and V is TRBV7-9; D not resolved. This CDR3 comprises 14 residues. Germline V lookup: CDR1 SEHNR, CDR2 FQNEAQ (reference sequence). The CDR3 DNA follows: TGTTCCAGCAGCTTACGGCAGGATAATGAAAAACTGTTTTTT. This translates into CSSSLRQDNEKLFF.

Of note for this clone: The junction departs from germline at one end; a sequencing error may be responsible. The chain carries TRBV7-9 and TRBJ2-1; TRBD2 matches 7 bases. Germline V gives CDR1 SEHNR, CDR2 FQNEAQ (reference sequence). The CDR3 consists of 16 residues. The CDR3 DNA sequence: TGTTCCAGCAGCTTAGCACGTCTAGCGGCCTACACTGAGCAGTTCTTC. Residues: CSSSLARLAAYTEQFF.

V gene TRBV4-2 combines with J gene TRBJ1-2; 7 bases align to TRBD1. Losses at the gene ends were 1 base for V and 4 bases for J; bases not matched to a gene: 0. Germline V gives CDR1 LGHNA, CDR2 YNFKEQ. The CDR3 sequence is 13 residues long. CDR3 nucleotides: TGTGCCAGCAGCCAAGGGACAGGCTATGGCTACACCTTC. As protein: CASSQGTGYGYTF.

V usage is TRBV29-1 and J usage is TRBJ2-1; TRBD1 matches 7 bases. There are 14 residues in the CDR3. The germline V gene encodes CDR1 SQVTM and CDR2 ANQGSEA. The ends lost 4 bases at V and 0 bases at J; junction bases unmatched: 3. The CDR3 sequence: CSVGGQSSYNEQFF. CDR3 nucleotide sequence: TGCAGCGTTGGGGGACAGAGCTCCTACAATGAGCAGTTCTTC.

This clone is a singleton in its sample. The junction shows a germline mismatch at one end, possibly a read error. The genes are TRBV7-9 and TRBJ2-5; 9 nucleotides agree with TRBD2. CDR1 SEHNR and CDR2 FQNEAQ come from the germline V gene (reference sequence). The CDR3 totals 14 residues. CDR3 sequence: CSSSLSAGGETQYF. The CDR3 nucleotides read TGTTCCAGCAGCTTATCGGCGGGGGGGGAGACCCAGTACTTC.

The chain uses TRBV10-3 and TRBJ1-2; a possible D gene is TRBD1 (5 bases). Germline CDR1 ENHRY, CDR2 SYGVKD. The CDR3 extends over 14 amino acids. V was trimmed by 2 bases and J by 8 bases, leaving 15 bases between them. CDR3 nucleotide sequence: TGTGCCATCAGTGAGGCGGGAGGGGCTAACGGCTACACCTTC. Protein sequence: CAISEAGGANGYTF.